A selection of T cell receptor beta chains follows, all from one sample in a study of blood T cell repertoires in COVID-19. Using immunoSEQ multiplex PCR, the repertoire was profiled, and TCRdb retains in-frame clones only, with some absent. The data show over 150,000 clones, approximately 91% seen once. Sequences were obtained from peripheral blood. Receptors originate from a man between 18 and 29 years old with COVID-19, enrolled during active disease. Both conserved end residues are trimmed from each CDR3. A D gene is named only where the DNA matches it firmly.

v_call d_call cdr3_aa
TRBV6-4 TRBD2 ASSDSKVASGRSRDSYEQY
TRBV11-3 TRBD2 ASSLGLAEYNEQF
TRBV6-6 NA ASRQTSGNTGELF
TRBV5-1 NA ASSFHGSYEQY
TRBV28 NA ASSTPGVSTEAF
TRBV12-3/TRBV12-4 NA ASSFGQYYEQY
TRBV6-5 NA ASKEAYEQY
TRBV7-2 NA ASSLAASRAADTQY
TRBV2 NA ASEEGAYYGYT
TRBV18 NA ASSQEQGLGLEGYT
TRBV28 NA ASREFGDTGELF
TRBV30 NA AWNLRLNEKLF
TRBV5-1 TRBD1 ASNSIAGQGHSGNQPQH
TRBV23-1 NA ASSQRGFTSYEQY
TRBV15 TRBD2 ATSRGASGREREEQY
TRBV9 TRBD2 ASSAGGRLGNEQF
TRBV6-2/TRBV6-3 TRBD2 ASSTGLAAGYNEQF
TRBV6-2/TRBV6-3 TRBD2 ASNPHPLLAGSYEQY
TRBV6-6 TRBD2 ASSWAGGGDTQY
TRBV24-1 NA ATSERSPSDSSYNEQF
TRBV27 NA ASSLSIPGIGNTIY
TRBV27 NA ASSLAGYNEQF
TRBV7-2 NA ASSMNTEAF